Following are 11 T cell receptor beta chains from one sample sequenced in a study of T cell changes during pregnancy in multiple sclerosis. Clones were read by immunoSEQ multiplex PCR, and TCRdb kept only the in-frame ones, dropping some. Here the sample spans about 44,000 clones, nearly 95% being singletons. The sample in question was CD4+ T cells from peripheral blood mononuclear cells, obtained in the first trimester of pregnancy. These receptors came from a female donor with multiple sclerosis, enrolled in a pregnancy study.

The chain uses TRBV4-1 and TRBJ2-2; tentatively, D is TRBD2 (5 bases). Trimming pared 0 bases from V and 3 bases from J, leaving 11 bases between. Germline CDR1 and CDR2: MGHRA and YSYEKL. The CDR3 covers 16 residues. In DNA form, the CDR3 reads TGCGCCAGCAGCCAAGATCCCCGACTATACACCGGGGAGCTGTTTTTT. The encoded protein is CASSQDPRLYTGELFF.

The J gene is TRBJ2-3, the V gene TRBV6-4; TRBD1 agrees at 8 bases. The junction had 29 bases not matched to a gene; V was cut back by 2 bases and J by 4 bases. This CDR3 is 23 amino acids long. The germline CDR1 and CDR2 sequences are MRHNA and SNTAGT. CDR3 sequence reads: CASSDIRGTGKGVHYQGADTQYF. As DNA, the CDR3 is TGTGCCAGCAGTGACATAAGAGGGACAGGAAAGGGAGTGCACTACCAAGGAGCAGATACGCAGTATTTT.

This clone was recorded a few times. This chain connects TRBV20-1 to TRBJ1-4; D is undetermined. This CDR3 region has 11 residues. Trimming left V 5 bases short and J 8 bases short, with 9 bases between. CDR1 DFQATT and CDR2 SNEGSKA come from the germline V gene (reference sequence). CDR3 bases: TGCAGTGCTCCGTGGGAGGAAAAACTGTTTTTT. It translates to CSAPWEEKLFF.

The V call is TRBV5-8, the J call TRBJ1-2, with no clear D. The CDR3 length is 13 residues. Trimming took off 5 bases at V and 8 bases at J, with 16 bases between the two ends. Germline-derived CDR1 and CDR2 are SGHTS and YDEGEE. As DNA, the CDR3 is TGTGCCAGCAGGGCGGGAAACTTGTGGGGCTACACCTTC. Its protein product is CASRAGNLWGYTF.

The CDR3 nucleotides are TGTGCCAGCAGTTTGGACAGACTTTCCACCGGGGAGCTGTTTTTT. Protein product: CASSLDRLSTGELFF. This chain uses TRBV27 with TRBJ2-2; a possible D gene is TRBD1 (6 bases). The CDR3 runs 15 residues. V lost 3 bases to trimming and J lost 4 bases, with 12 bases between them. The germline gives CDR1 MNHEY, CDR2 SMNVEV (reference sequence).

The genes are TRBV7-6 and TRBJ1-3; 7 nucleotides agree with TRBD1. Germline-derived CDR1 and CDR2 are SGHVS and FNYEAQ. This CDR3 spans 17 amino acids. J was trimmed by 1 base and V by 1 base; bases with no gene match: 7. The chain's CDR3 is CASSLGQGGFSGNTIYF. The CDR3 nucleotides are TGTGCCAGCAGCTTAGGACAGGGAGGTTTTTCTGGAAACACCATATATTTT.

The chain is built from TRBV4-1 and TRBJ2-6; 8 nucleotides agree with TRBD2. The CDR3 covers 17 residues. Germline CDR1 reads MGHRA; CDR2 reads YSYEKL. The V and J ends lost 4 bases and 0 bases, in that order; junction bases with no gene match: 5. The chain's CDR3 is CASSPVAGSSGANVLTF. The CDR3 DNA follows: TGCGCCAGCAGCCCCGTAGCGGGAAGCTCTGGGGCCAACGTCCTGACTTTC.

The chain couples TRBV19 to TRBJ1-2; D remains ambiguous. This CDR3 region has 14 residues. Trimming left V 2 bases short and J 0 bases short, with 7 bases between. The germline CDR1 and CDR2 sequences are LNHDA and SQIVND (reference sequence). The CDR3 sequence is CASSISVTNYGYTF. The CDR3 region has the DNA TGTGCCAGTAGTATATCAGTTACTAACTATGGCTACACCTTC.

The chain combines TRBV27 with TRBJ2-1; possible D gene TRBD1, 6 bases. The germline V and J ends were trimmed by 2 bases and 7 bases, with 21 bases remaining between them. Per the germline V gene, CDR1 is MNHEY and CDR2 is SMNVEV (reference sequence). The CDR3 has 17 amino acids. The CDR3 loop is CASSLPPRGVGYNEQFF. The CDR3 region has the DNA TGTGCCAGCAGTTTACCCCCCAGGGGCGTAGGTTATAATGAGCAGTTCTTC.

The gene calls are TRBV6-1 and TRBJ2-7; D not resolved. V gave up 0 bases and J gave up 0 bases, with 9 bases separating them. Germline values: CDR1 MNHNS, CDR2 SASEGT. The CDR3 runs to 15 residues. Here the CDR3 reads CASSEAPVSSYEQYF. CDR3 coding DNA: TGTGCCAGCAGTGAAGCTCCGGTAAGCTCCTACGAGCAGTACTTC.

The chain employs TRBV11-1 and TRBJ2-2; perhaps TRBD1 as D (6 bases). Germline CDR1 reads SGHAT; CDR2 reads FQDESV (reference sequence). The V end was cut by 6 bases, the J end by 4 bases, with 15 bases between. This CDR3 is built from 15 residues. This chain's CDR3 is CASRPLGASTGELFF. The CDR3 DNA sequence: TGTGCCAGCAGGCCCTTGGGGGCGAGCACCGGGGAGCTGTTTTTT.